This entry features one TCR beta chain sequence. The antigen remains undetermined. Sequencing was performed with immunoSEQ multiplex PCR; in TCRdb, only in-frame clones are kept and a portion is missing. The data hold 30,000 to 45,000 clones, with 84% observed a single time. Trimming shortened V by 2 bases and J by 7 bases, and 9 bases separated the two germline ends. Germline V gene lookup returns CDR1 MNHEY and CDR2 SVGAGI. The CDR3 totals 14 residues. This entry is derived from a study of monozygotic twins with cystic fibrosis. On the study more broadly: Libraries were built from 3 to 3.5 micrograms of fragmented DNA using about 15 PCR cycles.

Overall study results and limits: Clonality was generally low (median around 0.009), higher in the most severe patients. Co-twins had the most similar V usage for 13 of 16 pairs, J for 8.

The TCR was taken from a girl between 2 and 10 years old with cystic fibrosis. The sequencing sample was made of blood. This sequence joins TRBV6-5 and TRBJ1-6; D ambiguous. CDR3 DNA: TGTGCCAGCAGTTACAGGAGGGAAAATTCACCCCTCCACTTT. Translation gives CASSYRRENSPLHF.